This entry concerns a single T cell receptor beta chain. The sample originates from a study of T cell changes during pregnancy in multiple sclerosis. V shed 2 bases, J shed 4 bases, and the junction held 1 base outside the gene matches. This CDR3 spans 15 amino acids. The germline V gene has CDR1 MNHEY and CDR2 SMNVEV (reference sequence). Measured with immunoSEQ multiplex PCR; TCRdb has only the in-frame clones, and not every one. The profile shows about 100,000 clones, roughly 92% of them singletons. This chain joins TRBV27 and TRBJ2-3; 12 bases map to TRBD2. Sequencing used peripheral blood, obtained in the second trimester of pregnancy. The source is a female donor with multiple sclerosis, enrolled in a pregnancy study. CDR3 sequence: CASSLTSGRSDTQYF. In DNA, the CDR3 is TGTGCCAGCAGTTTAACTAGCGGGAGGTCAGATACGCAGTATTTT.